The 24 T cell receptor beta chains below come from one sample, sequenced in a study of OX40 agonist ivuxolimab in advanced cancers. Data came from immunoSEQ multiplex PCR; TCRdb stores just in-frame clones and leaves some out. The data show 98,000 or so clones, 80% to 90% seen once. The sample here was CD4+ or CD8+ T cells sorted from blood, taken in a trial of the OX40 agonist ivuxolimab. The receptors stem from an adult with an advanced solid tumor such as melanoma, head and neck, liver or kidney cancer.

The chain is built from TRBV18 and TRBJ2-3, with 8 bases lining up with TRBD2. Germline V gene sequence: CDR1 KGHSH, CDR2 LQKENI. The CDR3 loop spans 17 amino acids. Trimming cost V 4 bases and J 1 base; bases outside gene matches: 10. CDR3 DNA sequence: TGTGCCAGCTCACGGGATACTAGCGGAGCGCGCACAGATACGCAGTATTTT. Protein product: CASSRDTSGARTDTQYF.

The chain links TRBV5-6 to TRBJ2-5, with D perhaps being TRBD1 or TRBD2 (6 bases each). Per the germline V gene, CDR1 is SGHDT and CDR2 is YYEEEE. The CDR3 totals 16 residues. V lost 0 bases and J 6 bases, leaving 18 bases between the germline ends. The CDR3 spells CASSLGSYGGGKTQYF. CDR3 nucleotides: TGTGCCAGCAGCTTGGGGAGCTACGGGGGCGGAAAGACCCAGTACTTC.

The CDR3 region has the DNA TGTGCCAGCAGCGCTAGCGGGCTCCAAACCTACAATGAGCAGTTCTTC. This sequence encodes CASSASGLQTYNEQFF. V and J are TRBV9 and TRBJ2-1; 8 bases agree with TRBD2. The CDR3 consists of 16 residues. Germline values: CDR1 SGDLS, CDR2 YYNGEE. V gave up 3 bases and J gave up 2 bases; unmatched junction bases: 7.

The genes are TRBV7-9 and TRBJ1-4, with 9 nucleotides matching TRBD1. CDR1 SEHNR and CDR2 FQNEAQ come from the germline V gene (reference sequence). The CDR3 has 14 amino acids. V shed 5 bases and J 6 bases; nucleotides not matched to a gene: 4. The CDR3 region is CASSRGQGDEKLFF. CDR3 sequence (DNA): TGTGCCAGCAGCCGGGGACAGGGAGATGAAAAACTGTTTTTT.

The table lists this clone with a count of one. The chain joins TRBV6-1 to TRBJ1-4, with D maybe TRBD1 (6 bases). CDR1 and CDR2 (germline): MNHNS, SASEGT. V was clipped by 4 bases and J by 4 bases, with 10 bases between them. This CDR3 is built from 14 residues. The CDR3 sequence is CASSGGAGNEKLFF. CDR3 in DNA: TGTGCCAGCAGTGGGGGGGCGGGTAATGAAAAACTGTTTTTT.

The chain combines TRBV2 with TRBJ1-1, with TRBD1 as a possible D gene (5 bases). Germline V CDR1 and CDR2: SNHLY, FYNNEI. The CDR3 is 15 amino acids. The V and J ends lost 2 bases and 0 bases respectively, with 10 bases between them. CDR3 nucleotides: TGTGCCAGCAGTGAACTGGGGGTATTGAACACTGAAGCTTTCTTT. As protein: CASSELGVLNTEAFF. The variable domain in full, completed from reference TRBV2 and TRBJ1-1, reads EPEVTQTPSHQVTQMGQEVILRCVPISNHLYFYWYRQILGQKVEFLVSFYNNEISEKSEIFDDQFSVERPDGSNFTLKIRSTKLEDSAMYFCASSELGVLNTEAFFGQGTRLTVV.

V usage is TRBV7-3 and J usage is TRBJ2-1, with D possibly TRBD1 on 6 matching bases. Germline assignment: CDR1 SGHTA and CDR2 FQGTGA. V lost 1 base to trimming and J lost 9 bases, with 19 bases between them. This CDR3 contains 16 residues. CDR3 in amino acids: CASSLRGGSDYPEQFF. CDR3 nucleotides: TGTGCCAGCAGCTTAAGAGGGGGTAGCGATTATCCTGAGCAGTTCTTC.

This chain joins TRBV18 and TRBJ1-5, with 7 bases matching TRBD1. Germline V gene data show CDR1 as KGHSH and CDR2 as LQKENI. V was clipped by 2 bases and J by 0 bases; unmatched bases: 7. The CDR3 consists of 17 residues. CDR3 bases: TGTGCCAGCTCACCAGTTGACCGGACAGGTAGCAATCAGCCCCAGCATTTT. It translates to CASSPVDRTGSNQPQHF.

This chain links TRBV5-5 with TRBJ2-7; either TRBD1 or TRBD2 may supply D (5 bases each). Looked up from germline, CDR1 is SGHKS and CDR2 is YYEKEE (reference sequence). V was trimmed by 1 base and J by 2 bases, leaving 16 bases between them. The CDR3 has 16 amino acids. The DNA for the CDR3 is TGTGCCAGCAGCTTGCACTCCGGGACCCTTCCCTACGAGCAGTACGTC. Translated: CASSLHSGTLPYEQYV.

This chain connects TRBV29-1 to TRBJ2-1, with 7 bases lining up with TRBD2. J gave up 1 base and V 4 bases, and 13 bases lay outside the gene matches. Per germline, CDR1 SQVTM and CDR2 ANQGSEA. The CDR3 loop spans 17 amino acids. The CDR3 is CSVGAMGSGISYNEQFF. CDR3 DNA: TGCAGCGTTGGGGCGATGGGGAGCGGGATTTCCTACAATGAGCAGTTCTTC.

The V call is TRBV9, the J call TRBJ2-5; D possibly uses TRBD1 or TRBD2 (5 bases each). V lost 6 bases and J 5 bases, leaving 20 bases between the germline ends. The CDR3 is made up of 15 amino acids. CDR1 is SGDLS and CDR2 is YYNGEE in the germline V gene. The CDR3 reads CASTRDESNLETQYF. For the CDR3, the DNA is TGTGCCAGCACCCGGGACGAGAGTAACTTGGAGACCCAGTACTTC.

V is TRBV30 and J is TRBJ2-3, with 8 positions matching TRBD2. The CDR3 runs to 13 residues. Germline assignment: CDR1 GTSNPN and CDR2 SVGIG (reference sequence). Trimming at V came to 5 bases and at J to 2 bases, leaving 3 bases not matched to a gene. The CDR3 spells CAWGRGATDTQYF. The CDR3 DNA follows: TGTGCCTGGGGGCGGGGGGCCACAGATACGCAGTATTTT.

V is TRBV11-1 and J is TRBJ1-2; no clear D. The germline gives CDR1 SGHAT, CDR2 FQDESV (reference sequence). Trimming took 3 bases from V and 5 from J, leaving 13 bases between them. The CDR3 is 14 amino acids. CDR3 in DNA: TGTGCCAGCAGCTTTAGGGCTCCTCCTTATGGCTACACCTTC. The encoded protein is CASSFRAPPYGYTF.

The CDR3 DNA sequence: TGTGCCAGCAGCTTTGGAGCGGGAGTCGTCAGCAATGAGCAGTTCTTC. Translating gives CASSFGAGVVSNEQFF. The rearrangement links TRBV11-3 to TRBJ2-1; 8 bases line up with TRBD2. CDR3 length: 16 residues. Unmatched junction bases numbered 10, after V lost 3 bases and J lost 6 bases. Germline CDR1 and CDR2: SGHNT and YENEEA.

J is TRBJ1-5 and V is TRBV7-9; perhaps TRBD1 as D (5 bases). The CDR3 contains 14 residues. Trimming removed 1 base at V and 2 bases at J, with 6 bases between. The germline V gene encodes CDR1 SEHNR and CDR2 FQNEAQ (reference sequence). CDR3 DNA sequence: TGTGCCAGCAGCTTAGGAGGGGGCAATCAGCCCCAGCATTTT. It yields the protein CASSLGGGNQPQHF.

The genes are TRBV5-6 and TRBJ1-2; TRBD1 aligns across 9 bases. Germline-derived CDR1 and CDR2 are SGHDT and YYEEEE. The CDR3 is 13 amino acids. With 4 bases clipped from V and 4 bases from J, the junction kept 2 bases outside the gene matches. The chain's CDR3 is CASSRDRVYGYTF. The CDR3 DNA sequence: TGTGCCAGCAGCCGGGACAGGGTCTATGGCTACACCTTC.

The chain combines TRBV7-9 with TRBJ2-1; TRBD2 aligns across 12 bases. Germline loops: CDR1 SEHNR, CDR2 FQNEAQ (reference sequence). V trimming: 2 bases; J trimming: 9 bases; junction bases outside the gene matches: 8. The CDR3 is 16 amino acids. CDR3 DNA sequence: TGTGCCAGCAGCTTATCCCTAGCGGGAGGGCCGGGTGAGCAGTTCTTC. Protein: CASSLSLAGGPGEQFF.

CDR3 coding DNA: TGTGCCAGTAGTATAGGCGGCGGGAGTACGGAGACCCAGTACTTC. It encodes CASSIGGGSTETQYF. The chain uses TRBV19 and TRBJ2-5; 7 bases are shared with TRBD2. The V gene end was trimmed by 1 base and the J gene end by 5 bases; junction bases not matched to a gene: 7. Germline CDR1 is LNHDA and CDR2 is SQIVND (reference sequence). The CDR3 extends over 15 amino acids. Looking up the rest from reference TRBV19 and TRBJ2-5 gives the full variable domain: DGGITQSPKYLFRKEGQNVTLSCEQNLNHDAMYWYRQDPGQGLRLIYYSQIVNDFQKGDIAEGYSVSREKKESFPLTVTSAQKNPTAFYLCASSIGGGSTETQYFGPGTRLLVL.

J is TRBJ2-3 and V is TRBV6-4; D is possibly TRBD1 (5 bases). The CDR3 has 14 residues. Germline V gene lookup returns CDR1 MRHNA and CDR2 SNTAGT. The V end was cut by 3 bases, the J end by 1 base, with 8 bases between. CDR3 in amino acids: CASSEQGGTDTQYF. DNA of the CDR3: TGTGCCAGCAGTGAGCAGGGCGGCACAGATACGCAGTATTTT.

The V and J genes are TRBV11-2 and TRBJ1-2, with TRBD1 as a possible D gene (5 bases). The CDR3 contains 15 residues. Trimming left V 5 bases short and J 3 bases short, with 16 bases between. Germline V gene sequence: CDR1 SGHAT, CDR2 FQNNGV. The CDR3 DNA follows: TGTGCCAGCAGCCCGGTGGGGGGACGAGACTATGGCTACACCTTC. Its protein is CASSPVGGRDYGYTF. The variable domain in full, completed from reference TRBV11-2 and TRBJ1-2, reads EAGVAQSPRYKIIEKRQSVAFWCNPISGHATLYWYQQILGQGPKLLIQFQNNGVVDDSQLPKDRFSAERLKGVDSTLKIQPAKLEDSAVYLCASSPVGGRDYGYTFGSGTRLTVV.

This clone is a singleton in its sample. The V call is TRBV30, the J call TRBJ1-5; 8 bases match TRBD1. V was pared by 2 bases and J by 5 bases, with 5 bases of the junction left unmatched. CDR1 and CDR2 (germline): GTSNPN, SVGIG (reference sequence). The CDR3 spans 14 residues. This CDR3 reads CAWSPLTGDQPQHF. The CDR3 nucleotides read TGTGCCTGGAGTCCGCTGACAGGGGATCAGCCCCAGCATTTT.

This chain joins TRBV5-1 and TRBJ1-4; TRBD1 is a possible D gene (5 bases). The germline gives CDR1 SGHRS, CDR2 YFSETQ. Trimming took 4 bases from V and 6 from J, leaving 16 bases between them. This CDR3 comprises 15 residues. The CDR3 region is CASSRGSEGHEKLFF. CDR3 sequence (DNA): TGCGCCAGCAGCAGGGGATCGGAAGGGCATGAAAAACTGTTTTTT.

The genes are TRBV28 and TRBJ2-2, with D uncertain. The CDR3 is 14 residues long. The germline V gene encodes CDR1 MDHEN and CDR2 SYDVKM. V lost 5 bases and J lost 6, with 13 bases in between. This CDR3 reads CASSVAGDAGELFF. CDR3 nucleotide sequence: TGTGCCAGCAGTGTGGCAGGAGATGCCGGGGAGCTGTTTTTT.

The rearrangement joins TRBV20-1 to TRBJ2-1; 8 nucleotides agree with TRBD1. The length of the CDR3 is 11 residues. J was trimmed by 8 bases and V by 4 bases; bases with no gene match: 1. Germline V CDR1 and CDR2: DFQATT, SNEGSKA (reference sequence). The CDR3 DNA sequence: TGCAGTGCTACAGGGGGCCATGAGCAGTTCTTC. Encoded protein: CSATGGHEQFF.